The next 4 T cell receptor beta chains were all read from a single sample in a study of blood T cell repertoires in COVID-19 (dated by TCRdb to 2018 to 2021). Library construction relied on the immunoSEQ multiplex PCR assay. Entries here come from immuneACCESS through TCRdb and include only in-frame sequences with V and J called. Some clones fail to appear in such tables; in the studies checked, an unresolved V gene covers under half of the shortfall, and the cause of the remainder is unknown. The sample table contains roughly 320,000 clones; only one count was recorded for more than 85% of them. The ten largest clonotypes hold 3.5% to 5% of the sample. The specimen was PBMCs or T cells enriched from blood (not recorded which). These receptors were obtained from a woman under 40 who had been exposed to COVID-19.

Comments on this clone: Its ends do not fully match the called genes, so a read error is possible. The chain has TRBV19 and TRBJ1-3; no reliable D call. Germline V CDR1 and CDR2: LNHDA, SQIVND (reference sequence). The CDR3 runs 13 residues. The CDR3 sequence: CASTWADGNTIYF. The CDR3 bases are TGTGCAAGTACTTGGGCAGATGGAAACACCATATATTTT.

The chain is built from TRBV12-3 or TRBV12-4 and TRBJ1-2; D gene unclear. The germline V and J ends were trimmed by 3 bases and 7 bases, with 6 bases remaining between them. The CDR3 loop spans 11 amino acids. CDR3 in amino acids: CASSFSGGYTF. Here the CDR3 DNA reads TGTGCCAGCAGTTTCTCGGGTGGCTACACCTTC.

As for this clone: This sample includes further DNA sequences coding for the same CDR3. The chain links TRBV5-1 to TRBJ1-6; maybe TRBD1 (6 bases). This CDR3 is built from 15 residues. The V end lost 2 bases, the J end lost 1 base, and 7 bases lay between the germline ends. The germline V gene encodes CDR1 SGHRS and CDR2 YFSETQ. CDR3 nucleotides: TGCGCCAGCAGCTTACAGGGATCCTATAATTCACCCCTCCACTTT. Translated, it gives CASSLQGSYNSPLHF. The entire variable domain, with the rest obtained from reference TRBV5-1 and TRBJ1-6, is as follows: KAGVTQTPRYLIKTRGQQVTLSCSPISGHRSVSWYQQTPGQGLQFLFEYFSETQRNKGNFPGRFSGRQFSNSRSEMNVSTLELGDSALYLCASSLQGSYNSPLHFGNGTRLTVT.

V and J are TRBV16 and TRBJ1-5, with 8 bases fitting TRBD1. This CDR3 is built from 14 residues. Germline CDR1 is KGHSY and CDR2 is FQNENV. V lost 6 bases and J lost 4; bases outside the gene matches: 5. CDR3: CASSPDRGNQPQHF. CDR3 nucleotide sequence: TGTGCCAGCAGTCCCGACAGGGGAAATCAGCCCCAGCATTTT.